These 21 T cell receptor beta chains came from one sample sequenced in a study of OX40 agonist ivuxolimab in advanced cancers. The repertoire was sequenced with immunoSEQ multiplex PCR; TCRdb's copy has only in-frame clones and lacks some. The repertoire holds about 59,000 clones, with about 90% as singletons. The sample consisted of CD4+ or CD8+ T cells sorted from blood, taken in a trial of the OX40 agonist ivuxolimab. These receptors were collected from an adult with an advanced solid tumor such as melanoma, head and neck, liver or kidney cancer.

V usage is TRBV5-8 and J usage is TRBJ2-1; 13 bases are a match to TRBD2. The V segment lost 0 bases and the J segment 11 bases; nucleotides outside the gene matches: 8. Germline CDR1 is SGHTS and CDR2 is YDEGEE. The CDR3 contains 16 residues. Here the CDR3 DNA reads TGTGCCAGCAGCTTGGCGGGGACTAGCGGGATATCCCAGCAGTTCTTC. Its translation is CASSLAGTSGISQQFF.

This chain uses TRBV6-5 with TRBJ1-1; D ambiguous. This CDR3 has 14 residues. The germline gives CDR1 MNHEY, CDR2 SVGAGI. V lost 5 bases and J lost 0, with 10 bases in between. In nucleotides, the CDR3 is TGTGCCAGCAGTCAGGAAGGAATGAACACTGAAGCTTTCTTT. Its protein product is CASSQEGMNTEAFF.

This clone was detected once. The chain joins TRBV7-3 to TRBJ2-1, with 11 bases fitting TRBD2. This CDR3 contains 15 residues. The junction had 5 bases not matched to a gene; V was cut back by 5 bases and J by 5 bases. Germline-derived CDR1 and CDR2 are SGHTA and FQGTGA. In DNA form, the CDR3 reads TGTGCCAGCAGCGCCCCGGGACTAGCGGACAATGAGCAGTTCTTC. It codes for CASSAPGLADNEQFF.

This clone was detected once. The chain couples TRBV9 to TRBJ1-1; D remains ambiguous. The CDR3 is 13 amino acids. Germline CDR1 SGDLS, CDR2 YYNGEE. V was pared by 4 bases and J by 3 bases, with 10 bases between. Here the CDR3 reads CASSPAGYTEAFF. Written as DNA, the CDR3 is TGTGCCAGCAGCCCAGCAGGCTACACTGAAGCTTTCTTT.

The chain combines TRBV5-4 with TRBJ1-1; unclear D gene. V was trimmed by 3 bases and J by 1 base, leaving 10 bases between them. The CDR3 has 14 amino acids. The germline CDR1 and CDR2 sequences are SGHNT and YYREEE (reference sequence). CDR3 bases: TGTGCCAGCAGCTCTACAGTGTCGAACACTGAAGCTTTCTTT. Its protein is CASSSTVSNTEAFF.

The DNA for the CDR3 is TGTGCCAGCAGCGCATACAGGGGGCAGTCGGGCGAGCAGTACTTC. Its translation is CASSAYRGQSGEQYF. This chain joins TRBV13 and TRBJ2-7; 9 bases fit TRBD1. There are 15 residues in the CDR3. V trimming: 5 bases; J trimming: 6 bases; junction bases outside the gene matches: 11. From germline, CDR1 is PRHDT and CDR2 FYEKMQ (reference sequence).

The chain combines TRBV7-6 with TRBJ2-5; 7 bases map to TRBD2. This CDR3 region has 14 residues. V shed 5 bases, J shed 3 bases, and the junction held 6 bases outside the gene matches. The V gene's germline CDR1 is SGHVS and CDR2 FNYEAQ. CDR3 amino acids: CASSLFGGEETQYF. The CDR3 coding sequence is TGTGCCAGCAGCCTATTTGGGGGGGAAGAGACCCAGTACTTC.

CDR3 sequence reads: CASSPGQVPSYEQYF. For the CDR3, the DNA is TGTGCCAGCTCACCAGGACAGGTCCCCTCCTACGAGCAGTACTTC. V gene TRBV18 combines with J gene TRBJ2-7; 7 nucleotides match TRBD1. CDR1 KGHSH and CDR2 LQKENI come from the germline V gene. V trimming: 2 bases; J trimming: 0 bases; junction bases outside the gene matches: 4. The CDR3 covers 15 residues.

The V call is TRBV21-1, the J call TRBJ2-6; the table calls TRBD2, which could not be checked here. TRBV21-1 is a listed pseudogene. The CDR3 consists of 15 residues. CDR3 DNA: TGTGCCAGCAGCAAACGTCGGGCTGGGGCCAACGTCCTGACTTTC. This encodes CASSKRRAGANVLTF.

J is TRBJ2-7 and V is TRBV6-5, with D tentatively TRBD2 (6 bases). V lost 6 bases and J lost 5, with 14 bases in between. The CDR3 loop spans 13 amino acids. Germline V gene lookup returns CDR1 MNHEY and CDR2 SVGAGI. The CDR3: CASSPLASNEQYF. The CDR3 DNA follows: TGTGCCAGCAGCCCACTAGCTTCCAACGAGCAGTACTTC.

The V and J genes are TRBV5-1 and TRBJ2-2; 15 positions agree with TRBD2. The CDR3 is 18 amino acids. Germline CDR1 SGHRS, CDR2 YFSETQ. The J segment lost 0 bases and the V segment lost 4 bases, leaving 4 bases of the junction unmatched. The CDR3 region is CASSPRTSGRANTGELFF. CDR3 DNA sequence: TGCGCCAGCAGCCCCAGGACTAGCGGGAGGGCGAACACCGGGGAGCTGTTTTTT.

The chain links TRBV27 to TRBJ1-4, with D hard to call. CDR3 length: 14 residues. Per germline, CDR1 MNHEY and CDR2 SMNVEV (reference sequence). V was shortened by 6 bases and J by 0 bases, with 8 bases between the two germline ends. CDR3 bases: TGTGCCAGCAGAGGGTATGCAACTAATGAAAAACTGTTTTTT. Translation: CASRGYATNEKLFF.

In DNA form, the CDR3 reads TGCGCCAGCAGCACGGCACAGACAGCCACAGATACGCAGTATTTT. Translating gives CASSTAQTATDTQYF. The chain uses TRBV5-1 and TRBJ2-3, with a possible D match to TRBD1 (5 bases). Deletions cut 4 bases from V and 2 bases from J, with 14 bases between. This CDR3 is 15 amino acids long. Germline CDR1 and CDR2: SGHRS and YFSETQ.

The genes are TRBV2 and TRBJ1-1; a weak D match, TRBD1 (6 bases). CDR1 and CDR2 from the germline V gene are SNHLY and FYNNEI. The CDR3 length is 13 residues. The V and J ends lost 10 bases and 1 base respectively, with 13 bases between them. CDR3 amino acids: CATTQGANTEAFF. For the CDR3, the DNA is TGTGCCACCACACAGGGTGCGAACACTGAAGCTTTCTTT.

The V gene is TRBV13, the J gene TRBJ2-7; 9 nucleotides line up with TRBD2. This CDR3 is built from 16 residues. With 4 bases clipped from V and 3 bases from J, the junction kept 10 bases outside the gene matches. In germline, CDR1 is PRHDT, CDR2 FYEKMQ (reference sequence). Here the CDR3 reads CASSSQRAGGFYEQYF. CDR3 bases: TGTGCCAGCAGCTCCCAAAGGGCGGGGGGGTTCTACGAGCAGTACTTC.

V gene TRBV18 combines with J gene TRBJ1-2, with TRBD1 matching 8 bases. Looked up from germline, CDR1 is KGHSH and CDR2 is LQKENI. This CDR3 is 14 amino acids long. V shed 4 bases and J 7 bases; nucleotides not matched to a gene: 8. CDR3 region: CASSQSTGDSGYTF. DNA for the CDR3: TGTGCCAGCTCACAATCGACAGGGGACTCTGGCTACACCTTC.

The V gene is TRBV5-1, the J gene TRBJ1-2, with TRBD1 as a possible D gene (6 bases). V lost 4 bases to trimming and J lost 5 bases, with 18 bases between them. CDR3 length: 15 residues. Germline lookup yields CDR1 SGHRS and CDR2 YFSETQ. This CDR3 reads CASSPQGLVGYGYTF. For the CDR3, the DNA is TGCGCCAGCAGCCCACAGGGCCTAGTAGGGTATGGCTACACCTTC.

The rearrangement links TRBV5-1 to TRBJ1-2; no clear D. The germline V gene has CDR1 SGHRS and CDR2 YFSETQ. The CDR3 totals 13 residues. The V and J ends lost 0 bases and 5 bases respectively, with 8 bases between them. The CDR3 reads CASSLDSFYGYTF. The CDR3 coding sequence is TGCGCCAGCAGCTTGGACAGTTTTTATGGCTACACCTTC.

CDR3 residues: CASSQDQQYRGTDTQYF. The CDR3 DNA reads as TGTGCCAGCAGCCAAGATCAGCAGTACCGCGGCACAGATACGCAGTATTTT. The chain carries TRBV4-2 and TRBJ2-3; the D is unclear. Germline lookup yields CDR1 LGHNA and CDR2 YNFKEQ. The CDR3 has 17 amino acids. V lost 0 bases to trimming and J lost 1 base, with 14 bases between them.

V usage is TRBV6-6 and J usage is TRBJ1-1; D call uncertain. V gave up 2 bases and J gave up 1 base, with 5 bases separating them. CDR3 length: 13 residues. The germline CDR1 and CDR2 sequences are MNHNY and SVGAGI (reference sequence). CDR3 in DNA: TGTGCCAGCAGTTACCGAGGGAACACTGAAGCTTTCTTT. Protein: CASSYRGNTEAFF.

V usage is TRBV2 and J usage is TRBJ2-6; D remains unclear. This CDR3 is built from 14 residues. The V end was cut by 4 bases, the J end by 0 bases, with 4 bases between. Looked up from germline, CDR1 is SNHLY and CDR2 is FYNNEI. CDR3 protein: CASSVRSGANVLTF. Here the CDR3 DNA reads TGTGCCAGCAGTGTTCGCTCTGGGGCCAACGTCCTGACTTTC.